Shown below are 3 T cell receptor beta chains from a single sample sequenced in a study of T cells in Graves' hyperthyroidism and ophthalmopathy. RNA transcripts were the template for amplifying TCR beta CDR3 regions. The HTBI set primed first-round TCR CDR3 RT-PCR. From the multiplex PCR reads, TCRdb called clonotypes with MiXCR, one entry per CDR3 protein. The repertoire consists of 460,000 or so distinct CDR3 sequences, with about 15% occurring once and the leading ten covering roughly 17%. The sequenced sample was blood. The origin of the receptors is a woman aged 18-30 years with Graves' hyperthyroidism.

This clonotype was detected many times. J is TRBJ1-6 and V is TRBV12-3 or TRBV12-4; no firm D call. The ends were cut back, 2 bases at V and 10 bases at J, with 9 bases in the middle. The CDR3 covers 13 residues. CDR3 loop: CASSLTSPSPLHF. CDR3 DNA sequence: TGTGCCAGCAGTTTAACGTCGCCCTCACCCCTCCACTTT.

This clonotype was detected many times. Here the CDR3 reads CASSSAGITVYEQYV. The CDR3, as DNA: TGTGCCAGCAGCTCCGCAGGGATAACAGTCTACGAGCAGTACGTC. This chain links TRBV7-8 with TRBJ2-7, with a possible D match to TRBD1 (5 bases). Germline CDR1 is SGHVS and CDR2 is FQNEAQ. The V gene lost 4 bases and the J gene lost 3 bases, with 16 bases spanning the gap. This CDR3 is 15 amino acids long.

V is TRBV4-1 and J is TRBJ1-6; D call uncertain. CDR3 length equals 12 residues. V was trimmed by 5 bases and J by 9 bases, leaving 8 bases between them. CDR1 MGHRA and CDR2 YSYEKL come from the germline V gene. In DNA, the CDR3 is TGCGCCAGCAGCTACGTAGGTTCACCCCTCCACTTT. Translated: CASSYVGSPLHF.